This T cell receptor beta chain appears in the sequencing data of a study of T cell changes during pregnancy in multiple sclerosis. This CDR3 is built from 16 residues. Per germline, CDR1 SGDLS and CDR2 YYNGEE. Between the trimmed V and J ends, which lost 2 bases and 1 base, there was a span of 10 bases. The data were produced by immunoSEQ multiplex PCR, yet TCRdb's version contains in-frame clones alone and is incomplete. Found here are about 41,000 clones, approximately 90% of them singletons; the top ten hold approximately 0.64%. This chain uses TRBV9 with TRBJ2-6; tentatively, D is TRBD2 (6 bases). The receptor comes from a female donor with multiple sclerosis, enrolled in a pregnancy study. The material sequenced was CD4+ T cells from peripheral blood mononuclear cells, taken in the first trimester of pregnancy. This chain's CDR3 is CASSVSGGSGANVLTF. For the CDR3, the DNA is TGTGCCAGCAGCGTTAGTGGAGGGTCTGGGGCCAACGTCCTGACTTTC.